The subject of this entry is one T cell receptor beta chain. Its antigen remains unknown. V dropped 4 bases and J dropped 4; count of bases not matched to a gene: 7. This CDR3 contains 16 residues. Germline V gives CDR1 MNHEY, CDR2 SMNVEV (reference sequence). The data derive from a study of molecular identifiers for immune sequencing clone quantification. General study results and limits: Highly expanded clone sizes could be underestimated through barcode sharing by identical TCR molecules.

TCRdb reprocessed the PCR reads via MiXCR and lists one record per CDR3 protein. The table records under 600,000 distinct CDR3 sequences, 20% to 25% of them present only once. The TCR sequence derives from a human donor in good health. Some libraries in this study had Jurkat cell RNA spiked in. The J gene is TRBJ1-4, the V gene TRBV27; 9 nucleotides match TRBD1. Sequencing was carried out using naive CD8+ T cells from blood, with Jurkat cell RNA spiked in. Subset described: FACS-sorted CD8+CD4-CCR7+CD45RA+ naive T cells. DNA for the CDR3: TGTGCCAGCAGTTCGATAACAGGGGGCGGTAATGAAAAACTGTTTTTT. Translating gives CASSSITGGGNEKLFF.